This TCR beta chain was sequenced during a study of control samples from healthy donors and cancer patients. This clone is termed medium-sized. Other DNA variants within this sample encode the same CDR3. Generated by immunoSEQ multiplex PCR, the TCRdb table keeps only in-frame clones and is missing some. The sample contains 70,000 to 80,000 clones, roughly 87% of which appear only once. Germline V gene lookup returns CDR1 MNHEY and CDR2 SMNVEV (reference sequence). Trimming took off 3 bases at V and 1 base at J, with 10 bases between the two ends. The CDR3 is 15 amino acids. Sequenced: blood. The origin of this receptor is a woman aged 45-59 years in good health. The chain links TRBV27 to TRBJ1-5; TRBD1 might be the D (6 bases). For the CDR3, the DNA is TGTGCCAGCAGTTTGTGGGGGGCGAGCAATCAGCCCCAGCATTTT. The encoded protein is CASSLWGASNQPQHF.